The 21 T cell receptor beta chains below all came from one sample that was sequenced in a study of T-cell memory formation after mild COVID-19. TCRdb passed the 5' RACE reads through MiXCR, listing each CDR3 protein once. The profile shows about 410,000 distinct CDR3 sequences, roughly 18% of them singletons. Sequencing was performed on PBMCs or a T cell subset sorted from them (not recorded which). The receptors stem from a young man who had mild COVID-19 (a few samples of this study predate the infection). Cell type and time point are not known.

There are many counts of this clonotype. The V call is TRBV5-1, the J call TRBJ1-2; 7 positions agree with TRBD1. CDR1 and CDR2 from the germline V gene are SGHRS and YFSETQ. V lost 4 bases to trimming and J lost 4 bases; unmatched junction nucleotides: 10. The CDR3 is made up of 15 amino acids. CDR3 amino acids: CASSVTGLKSYGYTF. The CDR3 bases are TGCGCCAGCAGCGTGACAGGGTTGAAGAGCTATGGCTACACCTTC.

The rearrangement joins TRBV10-1 to TRBJ1-2; possibly TRBD1 for D (6 bases). CDR1 and CDR2 from the germline V gene are WNHNN and SYGVQD (reference sequence). CDR3 length: 13 residues. With 3 bases removed from V and 4 bases from J, the gap between germline ends came to 9 bases. CDR3 sequence: CASSDDRTYGYTF. CDR3 coding DNA: TGCGCCAGCAGTGATGACAGGACCTATGGCTACACCTTC.

This chain joins TRBV20-1 and TRBJ1-1; D is undetermined. V shed 5 bases and J shed 7 bases, with 11 bases lying between them. The germline V gene has CDR1 DFQATT and CDR2 SNEGSKA (reference sequence). The CDR3 is 11 residues long. The chain's CDR3 is CSAPFPSEAFF. CDR3 DNA: TGCAGTGCTCCCTTTCCCAGTGAAGCTTTCTTT.

This clonotype was counted a few times. The gene calls are TRBV7-6 and TRBJ1-1, with unresolved D. The V end lost 4 bases, the J end lost 3 bases, and 3 bases lay between the germline ends. From germline, CDR1 is SGHVS and CDR2 FNYEAQ. This CDR3 region has 11 residues. CDR3 protein: CASSSDTEAFF. Written as DNA, the CDR3 is TGTGCCAGCAGCTCCGACACTGAAGCTTTCTTT.

The chain is built from TRBV28 and TRBJ1-1, with no clear D. With 3 bases removed from V and 5 bases from J, the gap between germline ends came to 7 bases. This CDR3 spans 12 amino acids. The germline V gene has CDR1 MDHEN and CDR2 SYDVKM. The CDR3 is CASSFPRTEAFF. The CDR3 DNA reads as TGTGCCAGCAGTTTCCCTAGGACTGAAGCTTTCTTT. Full variable domain (missing parts from reference TRBV28 and TRBJ1-1): DVKVTQSSRYLVKRTGEKVFLECVQDMDHENMFWYRQDPGLGLRLIYFSYDVKMKEKGDIPEGYSVSREKKERFSLILESASTNQTSMYLCASSFPRTEAFFGQGTRLTVV.

Worth noting for this clonotype: A junction end diverges from the germline sequence, so it may reflect a read error. The chain links TRBV6-2 or TRBV6-3 to TRBJ2-1; D is uncertain. CDR3 length: 11 residues. In germline, CDR1 is MNHEY, CDR2 SVGEGT. The CDR3 DNA sequence: TGCGCCGTCGTGGGTTACAATGAGCAGTTCTTC. It yields the protein CAVVGYNEQFF.

This chain joins TRBV6-2 or TRBV6-3 and TRBJ1-2; D ambiguous. Trimming stripped 6 bases from V and 6 bases from J, with 11 bases between. CDR1 and CDR2 from the germline V gene are MNHEY and SVGEGT. This CDR3 spans 12 amino acids. For the CDR3, the DNA is TGTGCCAGCAGAGTAGGTACTGATGGCTACACCTTC. Protein product: CASRVGTDGYTF.

The chain joins TRBV9 to TRBJ2-3, with D perhaps assigned TRBD1 or TRBD2 (5 bases each). Trimming removed 7 bases at V and 3 bases at J, with 21 bases between. This CDR3 comprises 16 residues. Germline values: CDR1 SGDLS, CDR2 YYNGEE. CDR3 nucleotides: TGTGCCAGCGGCGCCTGGGACCCCCCAACGACAGATACGCAGTATTTT. The encoded protein is CASGAWDPPTTDTQYF.

Only a few counts were recorded for this clonotype. The gene calls are TRBV12-3 or TRBV12-4 and TRBJ2-3; D unclear. The CDR3 sequence is 15 residues long. V lost 5 bases, J lost 3 bases, and 15 bases lay in between. The CDR3 sequence is CASSPRAELTDTQYF. The CDR3 region has the DNA TGTGCCAGCAGTCCTCGGGCGGAACTGACAGATACGCAGTATTTT.

This clonotype was detected a few times. The CDR3 sequence is CASSLTSLAGFTDTQYF. The CDR3 DNA sequence: TGTGCCAGCAGCTTAACTAGCCTAGCGGGGTTCACAGATACGCAGTATTTT. V and J are TRBV7-3 and TRBJ2-3; 9 bases agree with TRBD2. CDR3 length equals 17 residues. The junction had 6 bases not matched to a gene; V was cut back by 0 bases and J by 2 bases. Germline CDR1 is SGHTA and CDR2 is FQGTGA.

This clonotype was detected only a few times. The chain has TRBV12-3 or TRBV12-4 and TRBJ1-2, with a weak D call TRBD1 (5 bases). The germline V and J ends were trimmed by 6 bases and 6 bases, with 14 bases remaining between them. CDR3 length: 13 residues. CDR3 residues: CASSLRLGDGYTF. In nucleotides, the CDR3 is TGTGCCAGCAGCTTGAGACTAGGGGATGGCTACACCTTC.

This chain links TRBV7-2 with TRBJ1-2; 7 bases align to TRBD1. Germline values: CDR1 SGHTA, CDR2 FQGNSA. Trimming at V came to 6 bases and at J to 0 bases, leaving 4 bases not matched to a gene. This CDR3 has 14 residues. CDR3 nucleotide sequence: TGTGCCAGCAGAAGGGACAGAGCTAACTATGGCTACACCTTC. Protein product: CASRRDRANYGYTF.

The V gene is TRBV2, the J gene TRBJ2-5; 7 bases fit TRBD1. Looked up from germline, CDR1 is SNHLY and CDR2 is FYNNEI. CDR3 length equals 13 residues. Trimming cost V 1 base and J 7 bases; bases outside gene matches: 3. CDR3 nucleotide sequence: TGTGCCAGCAGTGAAGGGGGACAGCCGACCCAGTACTTC. Translated, it gives CASSEGGQPTQYF. Filled out from reference TRBV2 and TRBJ2-5, the complete variable domain reads EPEVTQTPSHQVTQMGQEVILRCVPISNHLYFYWYRQILGQKVEFLVSFYNNEISEKSEIFDDQFSVERPDGSNFTLKIRSTKLEDSAMYFCASSEGGQPTQYFGPGTRLLVL.

This clonotype showed up many times. V and J are TRBV20-1 and TRBJ2-1; the match to TRBD2 covers 14 bases. CDR1 DFQATT and CDR2 SNEGSKA come from the germline V gene (reference sequence). This CDR3 has 17 amino acids. The junction had 12 bases not matched to a gene; V was cut back by 6 bases and J by 5 bases. The CDR3 DNA reads TGCAGTGCCCGACCGGGACTAGCGGGGGAGTTTGACAATGAGCAGTTCTTC. Translation: CSARPGLAGEFDNEQFF.

The CDR3 DNA is TGTGCCGGGGTTGGGGATAGGCCAGATACGCAGTATTTT. Its protein is CAGVGDRPDTQYF. This chain links TRBV6-1 with TRBJ2-3, with D unclear. The germline gives CDR1 MNHNS, CDR2 SASEGT. This CDR3 contains 13 residues. Trimming took off 11 bases at V and 4 bases at J, with 16 bases between the two ends.

This rearrangement joins TRBV9 to TRBJ2-1, with D unclear. The CDR3 extends over 14 amino acids. Trimming pared 2 bases from V and 6 bases from J, leaving 12 bases between. Germline-derived CDR1 and CDR2 are SGDLS and YYNGEE. CDR3 in amino acids: CASSVASDLNEQFF. Written as DNA, the CDR3 is TGTGCCAGCAGCGTGGCCTCTGACCTCAATGAGCAGTTCTTC.

The chain links TRBV6-6 to TRBJ2-1; perhaps TRBD1 as D (5 bases). The germline gives CDR1 MNHNY, CDR2 SVGAGI (reference sequence). The CDR3 spans 12 residues. Trimming pared 5 bases from V and 9 bases from J, leaving 11 bases between. The CDR3 DNA follows: TGTGCCAGCAGTAGGGGCGTTGGTGAGCAGTTCTTC. This translates into CASSRGVGEQFF.

The chain couples TRBV5-1 to TRBJ1-1; TRBD1 aligns across 8 bases. CDR3 size: 16 residues. V lost 7 bases to trimming and J lost 0 bases; unmatched junction nucleotides: 11. Per germline, CDR1 SGHRS and CDR2 YFSETQ. The chain's CDR3 is CASSPGGTGVNTEAFF. DNA for the CDR3: TGCGCCAGCTCGCCAGGGGGGACAGGCGTGAACACTGAAGCTTTCTTT.

In nucleotides, the CDR3 is TGTGCCAGCTCACTCCGGGGACTAGCGGACAATGAGCAGTTCTTC. This sequence encodes CASSLRGLADNEQFF. The rearrangement uses TRBV18 and TRBJ2-1, with 11 positions matching TRBD2. Germline CDR1 and CDR2: KGHSH and LQKENI. This CDR3 is 15 amino acids long. The V and J ends lost 4 bases and 5 bases, in that order; junction bases with no gene match: 4.

The chain carries TRBV6-2 or TRBV6-3 and TRBJ2-3; TRBD1 or TRBD2 may be the D gene (6 bases each). Germline lookup yields CDR1 MNHEY and CDR2 SVGEGT. Trimming cost V 2 bases and J 3 bases, with 18 bases left between them. The CDR3 is 17 amino acids. Here the CDR3 reads CASSYPSLRGQTDTQYF. As DNA, the CDR3 is TGTGCCAGCAGTTACCCTTCTCTCCGGGGGCAAACAGATACGCAGTATTTT.

This clonotype was observed a few times. This rearrangement joins TRBV6-1 to TRBJ2-7, with 10 bases that match TRBD1. CDR3 length: 13 amino acids. Trimming removed 6 bases from V and 4 bases from J; junction bases left unmatched: 3. Germline CDR1 and CDR2: MNHNS and SASEGT. DNA for the CDR3: TGTGCCAGCAGGGGGACAGGGGAGTACGAGCAGTACTTC. Translation: CASRGTGEYEQYF.